Below are 20 T cell receptor beta chains sequenced from a single sample in a study of T cells after yellow fever vaccination. MiXCR, run by TCRdb on the 5' RACE reads, gives a single entry per CDR3 protein. The sample lists about 330,000 distinct CDR3 sequences, around 8.1% seen once, with about 16% in the top ten. The sequencing used PBMCs, collected around 45 days after the first yellow fever vaccination. All receptors come from a man younger than 35 who received the YFV17D yellow fever vaccine.

V is TRBV4-1 and J is TRBJ1-1, with 9 nucleotides matching TRBD1. V was pared by 5 bases and J by 3 bases, with 10 bases of the junction left unmatched. This CDR3 has 16 amino acids. CDR1 MGHRA and CDR2 YSYEKL come from the germline V gene. The CDR3, as DNA: TGCGCCAGCAGCTCACAAGGGACAGGGAAAGACACTGAAGCTTTCTTT. Translating gives CASSSQGTGKDTEAFF.

This chain connects TRBV2 to TRBJ1-1; TRBD1 agrees at 11 bases. CDR3 length equals 17 residues. Per germline, CDR1 SNHLY and CDR2 FYNNEI. V lost 7 bases and J lost 4; bases outside the gene matches: 14. In DNA, the CDR3 is TGTGCCAGCAACGGCGGCGCGGGACAGGGGGACGGCACTGAAGCTTTCTTT. It translates to CASNGGAGQGDGTEAFF.

The rearrangement links TRBV7-2 to TRBJ1-1, with D possibly being TRBD1 (5 bases). The CDR3 has 15 amino acids. V was pared by 5 bases and J by 6 bases, with 19 bases between. The V gene's germline CDR1 is SGHTA and CDR2 FQGNSA. CDR3: CASSLTPGGYAEAFF. CDR3 DNA: TGTGCCAGCAGCCTAACCCCTGGGGGGTACGCTGAAGCTTTCTTT.

The chain carries TRBV5-1 and TRBJ2-2, with 10 bases matching TRBD2. This CDR3 has 15 amino acids. The V and J ends lost 5 bases and 3 bases, in that order; junction bases with no gene match: 4. CDR1 is SGHRS, CDR2 YFSETQ, per germline. DNA for the CDR3: TGCGCCAGCAGACCCGGGACTAGCGACACCGGGGAGCTGTTTTTT. Its translation is CASRPGTSDTGELFF.

The chain employs TRBV7-9 and TRBJ1-2; 7 bases are a match to TRBD1. V was clipped by 5 bases and J by 6 bases; unmatched bases: 9. CDR3 size: 14 residues. The germline gives CDR1 SEHNR, CDR2 FQNEAQ (reference sequence). The CDR3 coding sequence is TGTGCCAGCAGCCTAGGACAGGTTGGGGATGGCTACACCTTC. This sequence encodes CASSLGQVGDGYTF.

The rearrangement links TRBV7-3 to TRBJ2-7; tentatively, D is TRBD1 (6 bases). From germline, CDR1 is SGHTA and CDR2 FQGTGA. V was pared by 4 bases and J by 12 bases, with 19 bases between. The CDR3 covers 13 residues. CDR3 amino acids: CASSSEPPRQVYF. CDR3 nucleotide sequence: TGTGCCAGCAGCTCCGAACCCCCGAGACAGGTGTACTTC.

The genes are TRBV6-2 or TRBV6-3 and TRBJ2-5; no definite D call. CDR1 and CDR2 (germline): MNHEY, SVGEGT. V lost 7 bases, J lost 5 bases, and 5 bases lay in between. The CDR3 is made up of 10 amino acids. CDR3 protein: CASKSETQYF. CDR3 coding DNA: TGTGCCAGCAAGTCGGAGACCCAGTACTTC.

This rearrangement joins TRBV7-9 to TRBJ2-7; TRBD1 matches 9 bases. The CDR3 is 13 residues long. Looked up from germline, CDR1 is SEHNR and CDR2 is FQNEAQ (reference sequence). With V trimmed by 5 bases and J by 5 bases, 4 bases remained unmatched. The CDR3 reads CASSMGQGNEQYF. CDR3 bases: TGTGCCAGCAGCATGGGACAGGGAAACGAGCAGTACTTC.

The chain uses TRBV7-9 and TRBJ2-7; TRBD1 aligns across 7 bases. With 2 bases clipped from V and 2 bases from J, the junction kept 3 bases outside the gene matches. Germline loops: CDR1 SEHNR, CDR2 FQNEAQ (reference sequence). The CDR3 runs to 14 residues. For the CDR3, the DNA is TGTGCCAGCAGCTTAACAGGGACAGCCTACGAGCAGTACTTC. Residues: CASSLTGTAYEQYF.

The V gene is TRBV10-3, the J gene TRBJ2-5, with 11 bases aligning to TRBD2. Germline V gene data show CDR1 as ENHRY and CDR2 as SYGVKD. This CDR3 spans 13 amino acids. The V and J ends lost 7 bases and 4 bases, in that order; junction bases with no gene match: 2. CDR3: CAIMGTSGETQYF. CDR3 nucleotides: TGTGCCATCATGGGGACTAGCGGAGAGACCCAGTACTTC.

V gene TRBV29-1 combines with J gene TRBJ1-1; a possible D gene is TRBD1 (5 bases). Germline V gene lookup returns CDR1 SQVTM and CDR2 ANQGSEA. This CDR3 is built from 14 residues. V was pared by 7 bases and J by 5 bases, with 20 bases between. The CDR3 DNA sequence: TGCAGCGCCTCCCCCCAGGGCCTTGGGACTGAAGCTTTCTTT. Its translation: CSASPQGLGTEAFF. Based on the CDR3 plus reference TRBV29-1 and TRBJ1-1, the full variable domain is SAVISQKPSRDICQRGTSLTIQCQVDSQVTMMFWYRQQPGQSLTLIATANQGSEATYESGFVIDKFPISRPNLTFSTLTVSNMSPEDSSIYLCSASPQGLGTEAFFGQGTRLTVV.

This clonotype was recorded a few times. V is TRBV12-3 or TRBV12-4 and J is TRBJ1-6; D not certain. This CDR3 has 14 amino acids. V was pared by 8 bases and J by 5 bases, with 13 bases between. CDR3 sequence: CASGGSGDNSPLHF. DNA of the CDR3: TGTGCCAGCGGTGGTTCCGGGGATAATTCACCCCTCCACTTT.

This clonotype was recorded a few times. This chain links TRBV20-1 with TRBJ2-5, with 12 positions matching TRBD2. The germline CDR1 and CDR2 sequences are DFQATT and SNEGSKA (reference sequence). The CDR3 extends over 14 amino acids. The ends lost 4 bases at V and 5 bases at J; junction bases unmatched: 5. CDR3 region: CSAKTSGGVETQYF. The CDR3 nucleotides are TGCAGTGCTAAGACTAGCGGGGGTGTGGAGACCCAGTACTTC.

The chain joins TRBV20-1 to TRBJ1-2; D is possibly TRBD1 (6 bases). The CDR3 runs 14 residues. The V gene lost 5 bases and the J gene lost 4 bases, with 17 bases spanning the gap. The germline gives CDR1 DFQATT, CDR2 SNEGSKA (reference sequence). The CDR3 spells CSAQFGQPVYGYTF. The CDR3, as DNA: TGCAGTGCTCAGTTCGGACAGCCTGTCTATGGCTACACCTTC.

The rearrangement uses TRBV7-2 and TRBJ2-5; D gene uncertain. The V end was cut by 1 base, the J end by 13 bases, with 16 bases between. Germline V gene lookup returns CDR1 SGHTA and CDR2 FQGNSA. This CDR3 spans 13 amino acids. CDR3 residues: CASSLVGALDRYF. CDR3 bases: TGTGCCAGCAGCTTAGTCGGCGCCCTAGACCGGTACTTC.

This chain joins TRBV7-9 and TRBJ2-1; D ambiguous. V was cut by 7 bases and J by 4 bases, with 20 bases left in between. Germline CDR1 reads SEHNR; CDR2 reads FQNEAQ (reference sequence). The CDR3 covers 16 residues. This CDR3 is CASTRPALGVYNEQFF. The CDR3 region has the DNA TGTGCCAGCACTCGACCGGCCCTTGGGGTTTACAATGAGCAGTTCTTC.

This clonotype has a count of ten or more. This chain connects TRBV7-6 to TRBJ2-7; D tentatively fits TRBD1 or TRBD2 (5 bases each). Germline CDR1 and CDR2: SGHVS and FNYEAQ. Trimming cost V 3 bases and J 4 bases, with 10 bases left between them. CDR3 length equals 13 residues. The CDR3 sequence is CASSLGRGYEQYV. DNA of the CDR3: TGTGCCAGCAGCTTGGGACGGGGTTACGAGCAGTACGTC.

This clonotype was recorded many times. This chain joins TRBV4-3 and TRBJ1-2, with 7 bases that match TRBD1. Per the germline V gene, CDR1 is LGHNA and CDR2 is YSLEER. V lost 2 bases to trimming and J lost 9 bases; unmatched junction nucleotides: 9. The CDR3 spans 14 residues. CDR3 residues: CASSQRATGASYTF. The CDR3 nucleotides read TGCGCCAGCAGCCAAAGGGCCACAGGGGCGAGCTACACCTTC.

Ten or more counts support this clonotype. This sequence joins TRBV5-1 and TRBJ2-3; tentative D call: TRBD2 (6 bases). V was clipped by 5 bases and J by 2 bases, with 18 bases between them. This CDR3 is built from 16 residues. Germline lookup yields CDR1 SGHRS and CDR2 YFSETQ. The CDR3 nucleotides are TGCGCCAGCAGGTTGTTAGCGGACCAATTCACAGATACGCAGTATTTT. Encoded protein: CASRLLADQFTDTQYF.

The chain uses TRBV5-1 and TRBJ2-2; D unclear. This CDR3 spans 15 amino acids. The germline gives CDR1 SGHRS, CDR2 YFSETQ. The V gene lost 3 bases and the J gene lost 10 bases, with 19 bases spanning the gap. The DNA for the CDR3 is TGCGCCAGCAGCTCCATGGGATCTTATCCCGCGGAGCTGTTTTTT. Translated, it gives CASSSMGSYPAELFF.